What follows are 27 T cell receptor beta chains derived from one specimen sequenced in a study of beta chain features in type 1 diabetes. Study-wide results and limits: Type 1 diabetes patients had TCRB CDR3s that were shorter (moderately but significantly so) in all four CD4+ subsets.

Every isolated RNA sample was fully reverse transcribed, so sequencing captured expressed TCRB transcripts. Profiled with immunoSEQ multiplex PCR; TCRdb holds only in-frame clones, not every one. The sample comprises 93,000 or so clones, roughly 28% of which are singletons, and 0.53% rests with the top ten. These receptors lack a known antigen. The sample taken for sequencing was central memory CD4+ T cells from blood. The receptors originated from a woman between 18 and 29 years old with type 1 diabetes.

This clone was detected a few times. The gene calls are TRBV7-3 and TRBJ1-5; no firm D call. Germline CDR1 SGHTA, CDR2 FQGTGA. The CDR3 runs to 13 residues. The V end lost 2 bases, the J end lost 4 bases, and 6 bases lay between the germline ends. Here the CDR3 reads CASSLEENQPQHF. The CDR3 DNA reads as TGTGCCAGCAGCTTAGAAGAGAATCAGCCCCAGCATTTT.

The CDR3 loop is CASDRDRINQPQHF. CDR3 nucleotides: TGTGCCAGCGACCGGGACAGAATAAATCAGCCCCAGCATTTT. The chain combines TRBV6-1 with TRBJ1-5, with 7 bases matching TRBD1. This CDR3 contains 14 residues. Losses at the gene ends were 8 bases for V and 4 bases for J; bases not matched to a gene: 8. Germline V gene sequence: CDR1 MNHNS, CDR2 SASEGT.

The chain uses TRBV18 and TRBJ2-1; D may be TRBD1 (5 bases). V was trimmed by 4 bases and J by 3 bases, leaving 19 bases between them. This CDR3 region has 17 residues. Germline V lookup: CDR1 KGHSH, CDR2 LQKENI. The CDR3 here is CASSRMDIPRGYNEQFF. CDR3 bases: TGTGCCAGCTCACGAATGGACATCCCGAGAGGCTACAATGAGCAGTTCTTC.

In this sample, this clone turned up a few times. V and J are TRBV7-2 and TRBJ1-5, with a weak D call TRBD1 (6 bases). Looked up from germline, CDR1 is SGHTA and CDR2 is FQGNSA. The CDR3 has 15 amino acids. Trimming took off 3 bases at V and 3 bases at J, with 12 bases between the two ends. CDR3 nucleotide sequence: TGTGCCAGCAGCTTTACAGGGTTGTTCAATCAGCCCCAGCATTTT. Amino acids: CASSFTGLFNQPQHF.

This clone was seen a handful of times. CDR3 sequence (DNA): TGTGCCAGCAGCCCAATCAATCAGCCCCAGCATTTT. It encodes CASSPINQPQHF. The chain recombines TRBV7-2 with TRBJ1-5; D unresolved. The germline V and J ends were trimmed by 5 bases and 3 bases, with 5 bases remaining between them. CDR3 length: 12 residues. Germline loops: CDR1 SGHTA, CDR2 FQGNSA.

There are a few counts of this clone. CDR3 sequence (DNA): TGTGCCAGCAGCCTAGCGTCAGACACAGATACGCAGTATTTT. Protein: CASSLASDTDTQYF. The chain joins TRBV6-6 to TRBJ2-3, with TRBD2 as a possible D gene (6 bases). Deletions cut 6 bases from V and 2 bases from J, with 12 bases between. Germline V gene sequence: CDR1 MNHNY, CDR2 SVGAGI (reference sequence). The CDR3 length is 14 residues.

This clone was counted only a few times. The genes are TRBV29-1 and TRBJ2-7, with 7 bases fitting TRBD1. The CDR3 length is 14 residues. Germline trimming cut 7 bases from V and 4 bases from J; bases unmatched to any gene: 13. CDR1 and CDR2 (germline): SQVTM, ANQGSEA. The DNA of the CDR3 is TGCAGCGCGGCAGGTAGGGGGCAAGGATACGAGCAGTACGTC. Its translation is CSAAGRGQGYEQYV.

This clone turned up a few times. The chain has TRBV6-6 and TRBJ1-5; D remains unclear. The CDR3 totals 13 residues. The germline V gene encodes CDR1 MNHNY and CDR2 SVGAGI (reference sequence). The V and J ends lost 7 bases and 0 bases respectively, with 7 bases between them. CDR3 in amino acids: CASNQDSNQPQHF. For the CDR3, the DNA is TGTGCCAGCAATCAGGATAGCAATCAGCCCCAGCATTTT.

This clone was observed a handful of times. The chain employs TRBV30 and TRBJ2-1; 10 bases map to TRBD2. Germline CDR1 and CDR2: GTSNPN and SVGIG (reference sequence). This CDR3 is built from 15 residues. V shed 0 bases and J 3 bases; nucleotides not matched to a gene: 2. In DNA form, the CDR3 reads TGTGCCTGGAGTGTAGGGACTAGCGTCTACAATGAGCAGTTCTTC. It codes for CAWSVGTSVYNEQFF.

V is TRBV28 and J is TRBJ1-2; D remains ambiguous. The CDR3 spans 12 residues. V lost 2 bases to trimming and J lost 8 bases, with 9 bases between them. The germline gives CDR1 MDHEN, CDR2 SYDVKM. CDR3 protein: CASSLGSWGYTF. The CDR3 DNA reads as TGTGCCAGCAGTTTAGGCTCTTGGGGCTACACCTTC.

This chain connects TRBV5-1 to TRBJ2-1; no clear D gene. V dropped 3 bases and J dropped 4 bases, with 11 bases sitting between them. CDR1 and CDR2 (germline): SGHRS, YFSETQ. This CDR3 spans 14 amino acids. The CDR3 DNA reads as TGCGCCAGCAGCTCCGCGACTGAGTACAATGAGCAGTTCTTC. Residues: CASSSATEYNEQFF.

CDR3 bases: TGTGCCAGTGATACCGGGGGTGGAGAGACCCAGTACTTC. Protein sequence: CASDTGGGETQYF. This rearrangement joins TRBV2 to TRBJ2-5, with D perhaps TRBD2 (6 bases). The CDR3 sequence is 13 residues long. V gave up 9 bases and J gave up 4 bases, with 15 bases separating them. The germline CDR1 and CDR2 sequences are SNHLY and FYNNEI.

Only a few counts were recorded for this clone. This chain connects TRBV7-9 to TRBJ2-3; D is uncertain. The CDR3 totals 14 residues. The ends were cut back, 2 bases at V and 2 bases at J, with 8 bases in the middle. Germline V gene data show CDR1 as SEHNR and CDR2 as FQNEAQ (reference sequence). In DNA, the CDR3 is TGTGCCAGCAGCTTAAGCGCCAACACAGATACGCAGTATTTT. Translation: CASSLSANTDTQYF.

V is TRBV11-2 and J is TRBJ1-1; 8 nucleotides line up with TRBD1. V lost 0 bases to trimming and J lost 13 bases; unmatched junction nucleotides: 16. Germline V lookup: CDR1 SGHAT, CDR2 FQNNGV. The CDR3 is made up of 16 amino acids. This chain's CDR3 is CASSLDYGQGRAKGFF. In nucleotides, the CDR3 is TGTGCCAGCAGCTTAGATTACGGACAGGGAAGAGCGAAAGGTTTCTTT.

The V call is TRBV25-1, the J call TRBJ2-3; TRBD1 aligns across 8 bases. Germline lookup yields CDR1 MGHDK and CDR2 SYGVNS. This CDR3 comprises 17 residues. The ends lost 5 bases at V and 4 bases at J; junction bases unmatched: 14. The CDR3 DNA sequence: TGTGCCAGCAGTCGCGGCCCATCCAGGGGGCGATCAGATACGCAGTATTTT. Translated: CASSRGPSRGRSDTQYF.

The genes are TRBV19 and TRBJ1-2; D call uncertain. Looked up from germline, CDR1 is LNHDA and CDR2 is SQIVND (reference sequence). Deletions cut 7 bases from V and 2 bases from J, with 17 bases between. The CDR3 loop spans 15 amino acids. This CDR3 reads CASNPSGNQNYGYTF. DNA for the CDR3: TGTGCCAGTAACCCCTCGGGAAACCAAAACTATGGCTACACCTTC.

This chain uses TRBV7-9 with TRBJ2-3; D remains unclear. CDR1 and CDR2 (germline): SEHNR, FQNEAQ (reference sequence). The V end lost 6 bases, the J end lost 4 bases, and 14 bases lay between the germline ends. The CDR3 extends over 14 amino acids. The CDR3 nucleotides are TGTGCCAGCAGTGGGCACAGTTCCGCAGATACGCAGTATTTT. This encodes CASSGHSSADTQYF.

The CDR3 sequence is CAGRTGTGNTIYF. The CDR3 nucleotides are TGTGCCGGAAGAACAGGGACTGGAAACACCATATATTTT. V is TRBV10-3 and J is TRBJ1-3; possibly TRBD1 for D (6 bases). The CDR3 sequence is 13 residues long. The germline CDR1 and CDR2 sequences are ENHRY and SYGVKD. Deletions cut 11 bases from V and 2 bases from J, with 13 bases between.

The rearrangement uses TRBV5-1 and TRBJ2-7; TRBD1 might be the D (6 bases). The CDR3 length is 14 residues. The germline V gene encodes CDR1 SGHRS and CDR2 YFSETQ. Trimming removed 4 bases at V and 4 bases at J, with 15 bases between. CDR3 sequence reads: CASSPDGQPYEQYV. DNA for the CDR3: TGCGCCAGCAGCCCTGATGGACAGCCATACGAGCAGTACGTC.

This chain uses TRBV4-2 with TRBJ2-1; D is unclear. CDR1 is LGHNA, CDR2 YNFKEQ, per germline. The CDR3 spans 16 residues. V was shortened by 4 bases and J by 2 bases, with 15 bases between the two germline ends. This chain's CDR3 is CASSRETIPAYNEQFF. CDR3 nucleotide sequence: TGTGCCAGCAGCCGCGAAACTATTCCCGCCTACAATGAGCAGTTCTTC.

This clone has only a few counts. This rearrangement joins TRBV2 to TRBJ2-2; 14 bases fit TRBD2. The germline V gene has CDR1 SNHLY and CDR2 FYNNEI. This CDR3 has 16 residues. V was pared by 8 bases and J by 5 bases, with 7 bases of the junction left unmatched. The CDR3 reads CASGGLAGVGTGELFF. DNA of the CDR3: TGTGCCAGCGGGGGACTAGCGGGAGTTGGGACCGGGGAGCTGTTTTTT.

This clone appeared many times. CDR3 coding DNA: TGTGCCAGCACCTCGGTCCGGTCTGAAAAACTGTTTTTT. Protein sequence: CASTSVRSEKLFF. The chain employs TRBV6-6 and TRBJ1-4; D is undetermined. V shed 7 bases and J shed 7 bases, with 13 bases lying between them. Germline V lookup: CDR1 MNHNY, CDR2 SVGAGI (reference sequence). The CDR3 is 13 residues long.

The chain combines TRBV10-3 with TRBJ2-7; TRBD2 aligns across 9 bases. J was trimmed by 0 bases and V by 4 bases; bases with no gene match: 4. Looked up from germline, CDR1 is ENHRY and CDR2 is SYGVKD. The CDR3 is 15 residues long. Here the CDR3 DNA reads TGTGCCATCAGTGGGGTGACTAGCGGCTCCTACGAGCAGTACTTC. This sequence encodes CAISGVTSGSYEQYF.

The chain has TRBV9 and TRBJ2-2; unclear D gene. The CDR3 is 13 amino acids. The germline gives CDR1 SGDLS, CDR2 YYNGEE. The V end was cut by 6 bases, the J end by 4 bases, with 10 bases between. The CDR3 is CASTPPGTGELFF. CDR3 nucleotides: TGTGCCAGCACCCCTCCGGGCACCGGGGAGCTGTTTTTT.

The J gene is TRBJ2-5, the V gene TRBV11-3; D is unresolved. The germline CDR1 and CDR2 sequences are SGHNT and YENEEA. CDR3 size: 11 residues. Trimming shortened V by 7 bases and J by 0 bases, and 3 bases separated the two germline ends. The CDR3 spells CASTNQETQYF. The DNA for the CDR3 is TGTGCCAGCACCAACCAAGAGACCCAGTACTTC.

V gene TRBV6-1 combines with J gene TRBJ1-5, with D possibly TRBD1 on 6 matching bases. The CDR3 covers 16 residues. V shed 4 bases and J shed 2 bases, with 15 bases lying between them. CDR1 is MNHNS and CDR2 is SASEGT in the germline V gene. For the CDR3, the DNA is TGTGCCAGCAGTGTGCAGGGGAACCTGGGCAATCAGCCCCAGCATTTT. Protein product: CASSVQGNLGNQPQHF.

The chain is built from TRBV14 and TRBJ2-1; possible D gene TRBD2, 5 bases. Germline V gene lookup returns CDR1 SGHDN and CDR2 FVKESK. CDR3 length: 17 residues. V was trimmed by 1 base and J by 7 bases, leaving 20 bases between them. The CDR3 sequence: CASSQGNSAIPPNEQFF. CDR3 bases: TGTGCCAGCAGCCAAGGAAATAGCGCAATACCGCCAAATGAGCAGTTCTTC.